The rows below give T cell receptor beta chains drawn from one sample of a study of blood T cell repertoires in COVID-19. The repertoire was sequenced with immunoSEQ multiplex PCR; TCRdb's copy has only in-frame clones and lacks some. There are around 300,000 clones in the sample; 80% to 90% occur only once, and about 5.4% lies in the top ten. Source material: PBMCs or T cells enriched from blood (not recorded which). The receptor source for this set is a woman younger than 45 who had recovered from COVID-19. The conserved cysteine and the conserved F or W are not part of the CDR3 here. The D gene is left open where the match is weak.

v_gene: TRBV3-1/TRBV3-2
d_gene: NA
CDR3aa: ASSPVFRDPGNTIY

v_gene: TRBV14
d_gene: NA
CDR3aa: ASSQVAGWAF

v_gene: TRBV25-1
d_gene: NA
CDR3aa: ASSEWAGASEKLF

v_gene: TRBV18
d_gene: TRBD1
CDR3aa: ASSPTGGSTGSTEAF

v_gene: TRBV7-2
d_gene: TRBD1
CDR3aa: ASSKRTGVGYT

v_gene: TRBV29-1
d_gene: TRBD1
CDR3aa: SVERTGGGGYT

v_gene: TRBV4-1
d_gene: NA
CDR3aa: ASSPGGGARGTEAF

v_gene: TRBV5-6
d_gene: NA
CDR3aa: ASSLSSYGYT

v_gene: TRBV5-1
d_gene: NA
CDR3aa: ASSTSDQVNTGELF

v_gene: TRBV21-1
d_gene: NA
CDR3aa: ASSSKVGGNTEAF

v_gene: TRBV30
d_gene: NA
CDR3aa: AWSEQGEGYT

v_gene: TRBV19
d_gene: TRBD1
CDR3aa: ASSTTGKRYGYT

v_gene: TRBV7-9
d_gene: TRBD1
CDR3aa: ASSLGGTGHGYT

v_gene: TRBV6-5
d_gene: NA
CDR3aa: ASSSPGQIDSYEQY

v_gene: TRBV19
d_gene: NA
CDR3aa: ASTRWGRGEEGNQPQH

v_gene: TRBV6-5
d_gene: TRBD1
CDR3aa: ASMGQYEAF

v_gene: TRBV13
d_gene: TRBD2
CDR3aa: ASSLGGLAGLDTQY